The rows below give T cell receptor beta chains drawn from one sample of a study of glioma-infiltrating T cells. TCRdb independently ran MiXCR on the multiplex PCR reads; one entry per CDR3 protein. The sample lists around 140,000 distinct CDR3 sequences; roughly two fifths were seen once. Sequencing was done on a sample of glioma tissue, nonneoplastic brain tissue, or PBMCs (not recorded which). These receptors were taken from a human donor with low-grade glioma or glioblastoma, undergoing nonglioma brain surgery, or in good health (not recorded which). Each CDR3 is given with its conserved first and last residue. Each record gives: V gene, D gene, clone size, J gene, CDR3 protein, CDR3 DNA. A D gene is named only where the DNA matches it firmly. Size is stated for part of the rows, as once, few or many counts, or as a class when the clone is expanded.

TRBV20-1	TRBD1	-	TRBJ1-1	CSARTGLMNTEAFF	TGCAGTGCAAGGACAGGGCTCATGAACACTGAAGCTTTCTTT
TRBV6-2/TRBV6-3	-	-	TRBJ1-3	CASSPVGYGNTIYF	TGTGCCAGCAGCCCTGTGGGTTACGGAAACACCATATATTTT
TRBV10-3	TRBD1	many	TRBJ2-1	CAISEQGSSNEQFF	TGTGCCATCAGTGAACAGGGGAGTTCGAATGAGCAGTTCTTC
TRBV7-9	TRBD1	-	TRBJ1-5	CASSNDRVENQPQHF	TGTGCCAGCAGCAACGACAGGGTTGAAAATCAGCCCCAGCATTTT
TRBV6-1	TRBD1	few	TRBJ1-1	CASSFKLVTGDTEAFF	TGTGCCAGCAGTTTCAAACTCGTGACAGGGGACACTGAAGCTTTCTTT
TRBV6-2/TRBV6-3	TRBD2	many	TRBJ2-5	CASSFGLAQETQYF	TGTGCCAGCAGTTTCGGACTAGCTCAAGAGACCCAGTACTTC
TRBV20-1	-	many	TRBJ1-1	CSARDGNTEAFF	TGCAGTGCTAGGGACGGGAACACTGAAGCTTTCTTT
TRBV27	TRBD2	few	TRBJ2-3	CASRGLARDTQYF	TGTGCCAGCAGGGGACTAGCTAGAGATACGCAGTATTTT
TRBV12-3/TRBV12-4	-	-	TRBJ2-7	CASSFRQPGYEQYF	TGTGCCAGCAGTTTTAGGCAGCCTGGGTACGAGCAGTACTTC
TRBV4-1	TRBD1	-	TRBJ1-1	CASSKDRDRGTEAFF	TGCGCCAGCAGCAAAGATAGGGACAGGGGGACTGAAGCTTTCTTT
TRBV28	TRBD1	-	TRBJ2-7	CASSKTGTGEGEQYF	TGTGCCAGCAGCAAGACCGGGACAGGGGAGGGTGAGCAGTACTTC
TRBV7-2	-	-	TRBJ2-3	CASSLTGTRTDTQYF	TGTGCCAGCAGCTTAACAGGTACACGCACAGATACGCAGTATTTT
TRBV4-1	-	-	TRBJ2-1	CASSQDPHGAFSYEQFF	TGCGCCAGCAGCCAAGATCCCCATGGAGCCTTCTCCTATGAGCAGTTCTTC
TRBV11-3	-	-	TRBJ2-3	CASSFEADTQYF	TGTGCCAGCAGCTTCGAGGCAGATACGCAGTATTTT
TRBV25-1	-	many	TRBJ2-7	CASSETSSYEQYF	TGTGCCAGCAGTGAAACGAGCTCCTACGAGCAGTACTTC
TRBV28	TRBD1	-	TRBJ2-3	CASIKTGATDTQYF	TGTGCCAGCATTAAGACAGGGGCCACAGATACGCAGTATTTT
TRBV27	-	-	TRBJ1-6	CASSFSGTLNSPLHF	TGTGCCAGCAGTTTCAGTGGGACCCTCAACTCACCCCTCCACTTT
TRBV7-2	TRBD1	-	TRBJ2-7	CASRADRGYEQYF	TGTGCCAGCAGGGCCGACAGGGGCTACGAGCAGTACTTC
TRBV20-1	-	-	TRBJ2-2	CSAKESGGELFF	TGCAGTGCTAAGGAGTCGGGCGGGGAGCTGTTTTTT
TRBV15	-	-	TRBJ2-3	CATSRVGSGSTDTQYF	TGTGCCACCAGCAGAGTTGGTAGCGGAAGCACAGATACGCAGTATTTT
TRBV20-1	TRBD1	few	TRBJ2-7	CSARMARGSYEQYF	TGCAGTGCTAGAATGGCCAGGGGGTCGTACGAGCAGTACTTC
TRBV6-1	-	-	TRBJ1-1	CASSTTPGLGAFF	TGTGCCAGCAGTACTACACCGGGCTTGGGAGCTTTCTTT
TRBV6-6	TRBD2	-	TRBJ2-5	CASSYTGLAGGRETQYF	TGTGCCAGCAGTTACACCGGACTAGCGGGGGGGCGAGAGACCCAGTACTTC
TRBV9	-	few	TRBJ2-1	CAGGTYNEQFF	TGTGCCGGAGGGACCTACAATGAGCAGTTCTTC
TRBV4-2	-	few	TRBJ2-1	CASSQVGTGDHNEQFF	TGTGCCAGCAGCCAAGTAGGTACCGGGGACCACAATGAGCAGTTCTTC
TRBV7-2	TRBD1	few	TRBJ1-5	CASSLRGQDHNQPQHF	TGTGCCAGCAGCTTAAGGGGACAGGATCACAATCAGCCCCAGCATTTT
TRBV6-1	TRBD1	many	TRBJ2-7	CASSLQAGTGTYEQYF	TGTGCCAGCAGCCTACAAGCCGGGACAGGGACATACGAGCAGTACTTC
TRBV6-1	-	-	TRBJ1-6	CASRTSNSPLHF	TGTGCCAGCAGGACCTCTAATTCACCCCTCCACTTT
TRBV4-1	-	few	TRBJ1-3	CASSQAPLGGSGNTIYF	TGCGCCAGCAGCCAAGCCCCTTTGGGGGGCTCTGGAAACACCATATATTTT
TRBV12-3/TRBV12-4	-	-	TRBJ2-4	CASSLGDVRNIQYF	TGTGCCAGCAGTTTAGGGGATGTGAGGAACATTCAGTACTTC
TRBV7-9	-	few	TRBJ2-5	CASSLGVFEETQYF	TGTGCCAGCAGCTTAGGAGTCTTTGAGGAGACCCAGTACTTC
TRBV27	-	few	TRBJ1-5	CASSLSTNQPQHF	TGTGCCAGCAGTTTATCCACAAATCAGCCCCAGCATTTT
TRBV27	-	few	TRBJ1-1	CASRFRTSTEAFF	TGTGCCAGCCGTTTTAGGACGTCTACTGAAGCTTTCTTT
TRBV7-2	-	few	TRBJ1-5	CASSLEASNQPQHF	TGTGCCAGCAGCTTAGAGGCCAGCAATCAGCCCCAGCATTTT
TRBV27	-	-	TRBJ1-5	CASSHQGNNRPQHF	TGTGCCAGCAGTCATCAGGGTAATAATCGGCCCCAGCATTTT